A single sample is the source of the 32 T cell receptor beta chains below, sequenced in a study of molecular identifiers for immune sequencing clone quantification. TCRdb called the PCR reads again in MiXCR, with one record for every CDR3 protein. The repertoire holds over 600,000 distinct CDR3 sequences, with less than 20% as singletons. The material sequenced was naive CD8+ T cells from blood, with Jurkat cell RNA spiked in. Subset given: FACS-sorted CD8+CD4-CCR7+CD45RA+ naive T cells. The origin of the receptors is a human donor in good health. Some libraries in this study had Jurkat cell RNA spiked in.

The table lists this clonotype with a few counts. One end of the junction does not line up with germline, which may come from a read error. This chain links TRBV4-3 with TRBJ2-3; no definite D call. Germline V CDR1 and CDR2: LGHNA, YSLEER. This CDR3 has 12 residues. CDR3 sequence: CASSQDLVTRYF. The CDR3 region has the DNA TGCGCCAGCAGCCAAGATTTGGTGACGCGGTATTTT.

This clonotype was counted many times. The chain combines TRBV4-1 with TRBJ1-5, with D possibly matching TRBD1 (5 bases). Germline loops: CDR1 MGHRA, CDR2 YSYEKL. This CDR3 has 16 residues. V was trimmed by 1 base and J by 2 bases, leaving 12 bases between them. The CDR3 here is CASSQVAPQGNQPQHF. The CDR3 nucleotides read TGCGCCAGCAGCCAAGTGGCCCCACAGGGCAATCAGCCCCAGCATTTT.

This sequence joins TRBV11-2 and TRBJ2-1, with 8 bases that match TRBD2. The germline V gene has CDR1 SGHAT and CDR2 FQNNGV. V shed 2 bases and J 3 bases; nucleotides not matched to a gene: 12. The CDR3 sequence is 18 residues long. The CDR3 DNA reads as TGTGCCAGCAGCTTAATTTACCTTGCTAGCGGGTACTACAATGAGCAGTTCTTC. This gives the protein CASSLIYLASGYYNEQFF.

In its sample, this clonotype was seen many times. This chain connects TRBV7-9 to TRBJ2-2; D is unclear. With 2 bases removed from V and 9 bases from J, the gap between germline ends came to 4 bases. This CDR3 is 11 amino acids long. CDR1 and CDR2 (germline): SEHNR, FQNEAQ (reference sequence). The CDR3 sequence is CASSLSRELFF. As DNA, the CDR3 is TGTGCCAGCAGCTTATCCAGGGAGCTGTTTTTT.

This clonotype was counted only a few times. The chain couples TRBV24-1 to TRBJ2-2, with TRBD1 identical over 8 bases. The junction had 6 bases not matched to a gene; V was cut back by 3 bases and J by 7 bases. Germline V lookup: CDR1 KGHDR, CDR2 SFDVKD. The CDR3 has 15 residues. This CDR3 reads CATSDRTGGGGELFF. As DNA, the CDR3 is TGTGCCACCAGTGATAGAACAGGGGGAGGCGGGGAGCTGTTTTTT.

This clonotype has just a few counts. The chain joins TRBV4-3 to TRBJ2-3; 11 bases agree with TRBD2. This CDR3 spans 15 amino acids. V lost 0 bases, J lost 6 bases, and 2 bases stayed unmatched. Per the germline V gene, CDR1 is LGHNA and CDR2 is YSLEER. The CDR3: CASSQEWTSGDTQYF. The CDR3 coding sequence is TGCGCCAGCAGCCAAGAATGGACTAGCGGGGATACGCAGTATTTT.

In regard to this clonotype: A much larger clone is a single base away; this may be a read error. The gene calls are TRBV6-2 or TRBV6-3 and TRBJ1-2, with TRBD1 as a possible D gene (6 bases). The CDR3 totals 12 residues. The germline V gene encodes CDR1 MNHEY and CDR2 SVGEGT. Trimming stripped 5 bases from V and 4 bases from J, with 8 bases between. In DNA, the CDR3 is TGTGCCAGCAGTGTGGGGGCCTATGGCTACACCTTC. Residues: CASSVGAYGYTF.

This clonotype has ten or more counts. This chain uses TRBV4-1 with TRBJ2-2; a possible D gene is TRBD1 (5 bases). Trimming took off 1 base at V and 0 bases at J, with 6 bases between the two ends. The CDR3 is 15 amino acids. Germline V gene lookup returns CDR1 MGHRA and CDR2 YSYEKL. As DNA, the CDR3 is TGCGCCAGCAGCCAAGGACAGCCGAACACCGGGGAGCTGTTTTTT. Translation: CASSQGQPNTGELFF.

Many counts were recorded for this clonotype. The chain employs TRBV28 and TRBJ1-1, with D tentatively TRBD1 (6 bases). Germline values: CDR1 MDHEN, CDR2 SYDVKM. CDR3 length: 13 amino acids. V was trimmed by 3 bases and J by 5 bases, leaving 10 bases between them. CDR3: CASSFTGFTEAFF. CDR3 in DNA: TGTGCCAGCAGTTTTACAGGGTTTACTGAAGCTTTCTTT. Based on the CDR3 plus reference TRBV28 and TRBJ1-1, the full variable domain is DVKVTQSSRYLVKRTGEKVFLECVQDMDHENMFWYRQDPGLGLRLIYFSYDVKMKEKGDIPEGYSVSREKKERFSLILESASTNQTSMYLCASSFTGFTEAFFGQGTRLTVV.

CDR3 loop: CAISTILYNEQFF. Here the CDR3 DNA reads TGTGCCATCAGTACAATCCTCTACAATGAGCAGTTCTTC. V gene TRBV10-3 combines with J gene TRBJ2-1; D unclear. The CDR3 runs to 13 residues. Germline V gene sequence: CDR1 ENHRY, CDR2 SYGVKD. Trimming pared 5 bases from V and 3 bases from J, leaving 8 bases between.

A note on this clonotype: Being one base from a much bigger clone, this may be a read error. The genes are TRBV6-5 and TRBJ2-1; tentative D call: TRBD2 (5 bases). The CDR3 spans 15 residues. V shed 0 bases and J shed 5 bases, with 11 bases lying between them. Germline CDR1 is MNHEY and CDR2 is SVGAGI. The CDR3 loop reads CASSYSELVDNEQFF. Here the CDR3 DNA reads TGTGCCAGCAGTTACTCAGAACTAGTGGACAATGAGCAGTTCTTC.

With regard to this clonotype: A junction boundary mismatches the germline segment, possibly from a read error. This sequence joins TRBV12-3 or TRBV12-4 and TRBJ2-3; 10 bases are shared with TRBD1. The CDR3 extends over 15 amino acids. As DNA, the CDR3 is TGTGCCAGCAGTTCCCCGGGACAGGGGAAAGATACGCTGTATTTT. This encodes CASSSPGQGKDTLYF.

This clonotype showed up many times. The CDR3 nucleotides read TGTGCCATCAGCCCCTGGGTGGGAGAGACCCAGTACTTC. Translation gives CAISPWVGETQYF. The rearrangement joins TRBV10-3 to TRBJ2-5; D call uncertain. Trimming pared 6 bases from V and 4 bases from J, leaving 12 bases between. This CDR3 spans 13 amino acids. CDR1 and CDR2 (germline): ENHRY, SYGVKD.

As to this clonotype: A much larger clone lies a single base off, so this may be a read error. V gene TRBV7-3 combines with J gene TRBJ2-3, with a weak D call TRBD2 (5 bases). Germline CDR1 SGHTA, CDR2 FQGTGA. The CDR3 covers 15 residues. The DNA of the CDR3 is TGTGCCAGCAGCTTGGTGATATCTAGCACAAATACGCAGTATTTT. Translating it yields CASSLVISSTNTQYF.

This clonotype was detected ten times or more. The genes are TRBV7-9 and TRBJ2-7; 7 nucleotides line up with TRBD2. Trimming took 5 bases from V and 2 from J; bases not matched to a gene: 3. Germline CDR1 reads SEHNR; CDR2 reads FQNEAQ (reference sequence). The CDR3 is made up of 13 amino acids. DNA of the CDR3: TGTGCCAGCAGCGGGCTAGCGGCCTACGAGCAGTACTTC. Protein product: CASSGLAAYEQYF.

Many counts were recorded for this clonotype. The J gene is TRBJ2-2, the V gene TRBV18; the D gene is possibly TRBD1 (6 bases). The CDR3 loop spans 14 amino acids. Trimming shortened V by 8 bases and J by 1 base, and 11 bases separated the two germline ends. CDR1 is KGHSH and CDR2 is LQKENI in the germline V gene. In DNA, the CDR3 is TGTGCCAGCGAACCGGGACAGAACACCGGGGAGCTGTTTTTT. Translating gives CASEPGQNTGELFF.

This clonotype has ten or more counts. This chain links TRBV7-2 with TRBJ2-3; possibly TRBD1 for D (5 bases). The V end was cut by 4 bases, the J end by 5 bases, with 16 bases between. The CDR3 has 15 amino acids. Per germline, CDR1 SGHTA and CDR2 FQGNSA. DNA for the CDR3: TGTGCCAGCAGCTCCGACAGCATGACTGGAGATACGCAGTATTTT. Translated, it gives CASSSDSMTGDTQYF.

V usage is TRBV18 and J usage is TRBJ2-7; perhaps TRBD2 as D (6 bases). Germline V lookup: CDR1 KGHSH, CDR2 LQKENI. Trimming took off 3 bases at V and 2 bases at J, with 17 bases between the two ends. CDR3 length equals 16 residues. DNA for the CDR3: TGTGCCAGCTCACCCCAGCGGGCAAAGCGGCCCTACGAGCAGTACTTC. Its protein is CASSPQRAKRPYEQYF.

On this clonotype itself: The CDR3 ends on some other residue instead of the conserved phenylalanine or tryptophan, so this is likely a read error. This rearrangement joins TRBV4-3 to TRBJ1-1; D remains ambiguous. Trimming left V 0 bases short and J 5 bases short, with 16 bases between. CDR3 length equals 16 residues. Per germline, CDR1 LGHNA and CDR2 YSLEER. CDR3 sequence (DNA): TGCGCCAGCAGCCAAGATCGCATAGGGCTGCGGACTGAAGCTTTCCTT. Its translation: CASSQDRIGLRTEAFL.

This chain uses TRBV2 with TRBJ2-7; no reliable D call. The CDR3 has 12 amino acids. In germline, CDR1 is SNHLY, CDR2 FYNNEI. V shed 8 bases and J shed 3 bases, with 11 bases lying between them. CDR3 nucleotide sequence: TGTGCCAGCGGAGAGATCGTCTACGAGCAGTACTTC. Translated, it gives CASGEIVYEQYF.

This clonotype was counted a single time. CDR3 in amino acids: CASSLIASEQFF. The CDR3 coding sequence is TGTGCCAGCAGCTTGATCGCGTCTGAGCAGTTCTTC. V and J are TRBV5-6 and TRBJ2-1; the D is unclear. Trimming pared 1 base from V and 9 bases from J, leaving 8 bases between. The CDR3 extends over 12 amino acids. The V gene's germline CDR1 is SGHDT and CDR2 YYEEEE.

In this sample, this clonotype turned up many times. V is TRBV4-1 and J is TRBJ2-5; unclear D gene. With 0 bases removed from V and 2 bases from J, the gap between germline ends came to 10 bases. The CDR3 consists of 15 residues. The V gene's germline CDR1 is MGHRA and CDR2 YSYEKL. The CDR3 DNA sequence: TGCGCCAGCAGCCAAGATTGGGCAGGACAAGAGACCCAGTACTTC. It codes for CASSQDWAGQETQYF.

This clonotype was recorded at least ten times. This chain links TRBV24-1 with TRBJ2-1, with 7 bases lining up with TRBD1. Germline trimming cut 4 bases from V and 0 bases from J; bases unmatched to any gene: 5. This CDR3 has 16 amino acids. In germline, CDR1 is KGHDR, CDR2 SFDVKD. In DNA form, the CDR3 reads TGTGCCACCAGTGACCCGGGACAGAGCTCCTACAATGAGCAGTTCTTC. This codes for CATSDPGQSSYNEQFF.

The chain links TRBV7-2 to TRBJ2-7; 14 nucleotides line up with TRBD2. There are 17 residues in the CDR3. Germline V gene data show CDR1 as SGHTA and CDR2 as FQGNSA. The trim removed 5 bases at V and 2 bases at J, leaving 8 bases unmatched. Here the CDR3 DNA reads TGTGCCAGCAGCCTTTCATTGACTAGCGGGGGGGCCTACGAGCAGTACTTC. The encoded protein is CASSLSLTSGGAYEQYF.

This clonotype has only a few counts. The CDR3 here is CASRSRGRRNQPQHF. CDR3 bases: TGTGCCAGCAGAAGCAGGGGGAGGCGGAATCAGCCCCAGCATTTT. The genes are TRBV14 and TRBJ1-5, with TRBD1 identical over 7 bases. The germline CDR1 and CDR2 sequences are SGHDN and FVKESK. The CDR3 sequence is 15 residues long. Losses at the gene ends were 6 bases for V and 4 bases for J; bases not matched to a gene: 9.

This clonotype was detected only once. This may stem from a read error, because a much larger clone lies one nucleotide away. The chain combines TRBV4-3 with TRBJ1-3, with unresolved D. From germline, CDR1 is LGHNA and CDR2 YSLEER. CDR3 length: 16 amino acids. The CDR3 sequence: CASSQDGTSSGSTIYF. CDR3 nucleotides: TGCGCCAGCAGCCAAGATGGCACGAGCTCTGGAAGCACCATATATTTT.

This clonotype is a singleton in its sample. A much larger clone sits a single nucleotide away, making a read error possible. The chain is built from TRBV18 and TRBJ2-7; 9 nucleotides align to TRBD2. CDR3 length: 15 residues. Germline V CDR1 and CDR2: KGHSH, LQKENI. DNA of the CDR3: TGTGCCAGCTCAGCCGTAGCGGGAGTTATGTACGAGCGGTACTTC. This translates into CASSAVAGVMYERYF.

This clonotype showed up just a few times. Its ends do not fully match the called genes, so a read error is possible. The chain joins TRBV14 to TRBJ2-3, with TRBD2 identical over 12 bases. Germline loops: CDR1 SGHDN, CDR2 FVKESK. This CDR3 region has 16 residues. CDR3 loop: CAGSHGLAGRTDTQYF. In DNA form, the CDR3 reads TGTGCCGGCAGCCATGGACTAGCGGGACGCACAGATACGCAGTATTTT.

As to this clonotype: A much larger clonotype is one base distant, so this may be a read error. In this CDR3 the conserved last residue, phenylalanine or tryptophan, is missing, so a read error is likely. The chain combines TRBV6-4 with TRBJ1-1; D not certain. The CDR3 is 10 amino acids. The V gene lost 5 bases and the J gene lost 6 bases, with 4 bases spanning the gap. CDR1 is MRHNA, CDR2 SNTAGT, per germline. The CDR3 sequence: CASSKAEAFL. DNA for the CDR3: TGTGCCAGCAGTAAGGCTGAAGCTTTCCTT.

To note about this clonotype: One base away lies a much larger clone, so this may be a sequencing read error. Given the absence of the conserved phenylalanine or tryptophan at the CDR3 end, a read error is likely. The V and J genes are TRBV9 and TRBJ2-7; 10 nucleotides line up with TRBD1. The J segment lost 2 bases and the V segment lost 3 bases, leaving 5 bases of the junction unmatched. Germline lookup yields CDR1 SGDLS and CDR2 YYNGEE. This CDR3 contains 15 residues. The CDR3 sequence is CASSAGTGVAYEQYL. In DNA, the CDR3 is TGTGCCAGCAGCGCCGGGACAGGGGTTGCCTACGAGCAGTACCTC.

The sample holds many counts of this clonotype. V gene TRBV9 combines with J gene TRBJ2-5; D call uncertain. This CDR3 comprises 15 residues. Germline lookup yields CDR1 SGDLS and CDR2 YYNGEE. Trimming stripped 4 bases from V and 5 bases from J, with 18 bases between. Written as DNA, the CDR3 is TGTGCCAGCAGCACTTTTGGGGAAGATCCGGAGACCCAGTACTTC. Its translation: CASSTFGEDPETQYF. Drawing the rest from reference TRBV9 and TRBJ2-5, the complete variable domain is DSGVTQTPKHLITATGQRVTLRCSPRSGDLSVYWYQQSLDQGLQFLIQYYNGEERAKGNILERFSAQQFPDLHSELNLSSLELGDSALYFCASSTFGEDPETQYFGPGTRLLVL.

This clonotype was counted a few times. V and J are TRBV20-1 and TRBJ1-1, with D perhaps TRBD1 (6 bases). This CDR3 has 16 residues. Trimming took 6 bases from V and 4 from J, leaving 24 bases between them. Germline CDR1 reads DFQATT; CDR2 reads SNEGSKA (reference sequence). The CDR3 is CSATHRAATGGTEAFF. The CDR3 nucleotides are TGCAGTGCAACTCACAGGGCGGCTACGGGGGGCACTGAAGCTTTCTTT.